This T cell receptor (beta chain) was recovered during a study of Ad26.COV2.S vaccination and SARS-CoV-2 variants. Overall study context: Donor got 5x10^10 or 1x10^11 viral particles of Ad26.COV2.S.

The assay was immunoSEQ multiplex PCR, and TCRdb's table has in-frame clones only and misses some. The data show about 460,000 clones, 80% to 90% seen once. The germline CDR1 and CDR2 sequences are SGHRS and YFSETQ. Trimming pared 8 bases from V and 3 bases from J, leaving 23 bases between. This CDR3 has 16 residues. Treatment in this sample: about 20 received Ad26.COV2.S at low or high dose, single or two shots; roughly 5 received placebo; per-sample allocation not given. The investigators took samples on day 63 after the first vaccine or placebo injection. The clonotype comes from a person aged 18 to 59 who received the Ad26.COV2.S COVID-19 vaccine or a placebo. Sequencing used peripheral blood, obtained in a trial of Ad26.COV2.S vaccine versus placebo. This chain uses TRBV5-1 with TRBJ1-1; D may be TRBD1 (5 bases). As DNA, the CDR3 is TGCGCCAGGGAAGTCCCGGGACGGGAGCGGGACACTGAAGCTTTCTTT. Its translation is CAREVPGRERDTEAFF.